These 2 T cell receptor beta chains originate from one sample sequenced in a study of blood T cell repertoires in COVID-19. Profiled with immunoSEQ multiplex PCR; TCRdb holds only in-frame clones, not every one. Among 130,000 to 150,000 clones, roughly 89% were seen once, and the ten largest hold 1.5% to 2%. The specimen was peripheral blood. Receptors were obtained from a human donor in a cohort sampled during active COVID-19.

The chain is built from TRBV7-9 and TRBJ1-1; 8 nucleotides match TRBD1. The CDR3 consists of 13 residues. Losses at the gene ends were 5 bases for V and 5 bases for J; bases not matched to a gene: 4. CDR1 SEHNR and CDR2 FQNEAQ come from the germline V gene (reference sequence). CDR3 DNA sequence: TGTGCCAGCAGCGTCCAGGGGGCGACTGAAGCTTTCTTT. Its protein is CASSVQGATEAFF.

The chain joins TRBV4-2 to TRBJ2-3; 11 nucleotides match TRBD2. After removal of 4 bases from V and 2 bases from J, the junction contained 5 bases not matched to a gene. Germline V lookup: CDR1 LGHNA, CDR2 YNFKEQ. CDR3 length: 16 residues. In nucleotides, the CDR3 is TGTGCCAGCAGCCCCCGACTAGCGGGGTCCACAGATACGCAGTATTTT. Amino acid sequence: CASSPRLAGSTDTQYF.